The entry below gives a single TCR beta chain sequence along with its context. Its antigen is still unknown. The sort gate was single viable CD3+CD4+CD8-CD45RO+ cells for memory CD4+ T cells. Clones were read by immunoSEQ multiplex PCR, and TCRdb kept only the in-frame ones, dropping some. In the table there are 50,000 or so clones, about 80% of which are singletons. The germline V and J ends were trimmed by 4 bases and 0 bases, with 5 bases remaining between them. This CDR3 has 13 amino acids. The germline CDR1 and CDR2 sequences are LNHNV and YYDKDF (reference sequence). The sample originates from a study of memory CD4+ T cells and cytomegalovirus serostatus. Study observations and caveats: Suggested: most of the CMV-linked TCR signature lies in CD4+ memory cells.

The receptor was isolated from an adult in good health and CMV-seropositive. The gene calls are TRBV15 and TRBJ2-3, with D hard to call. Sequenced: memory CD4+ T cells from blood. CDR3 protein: CATSKGSTDTQYF. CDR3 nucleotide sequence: TGTGCCACCAGCAAGGGAAGCACAGATACGCAGTATTTT.